This T cell receptor beta chain originates from a study of shared clonotypes between healthy human individuals. The wider study: Donors were a couple of women and a few men aged 18 to 49. General study points: The low donor count limited represented genetic and exposure-history diversity.

Naive CD8 cells comprised CD45RO-negative, CCR7-positively selected cells, excluding terminally differentiated effector memory CD45RA+ cells. As regards this clone: Its antigen is unidentified.

Trimming removed 0 bases from V and 9 bases from J, with 6 bases in between. The CDR3 is 12 residues long. Germline V gene lookup returns CDR1 WNHNN and CDR2 SYGVQD (reference sequence). Assay execution proceeded at the deep level. The table came from immunoSEQ multiplex PCR; TCRdb's copy has only in-frame clones and leaves some out. The data contain 1.5 million to 2.5 million clones, just under 95% of them seen just once; the ten biggest clones take up 1% to 1.5%. Sequencing was carried out using naive CD8+ T cells sorted from blood. This TCR was recovered from a man between 18 and 35 years old in good health. The V call is TRBV10-1, the J call TRBJ2-1, with D uncertain. The CDR3 loop reads CASSESLSEQFF. For the CDR3, the DNA is TGCGCCAGCAGTGAGTCCCTGAGTGAGCAGTTCTTC.